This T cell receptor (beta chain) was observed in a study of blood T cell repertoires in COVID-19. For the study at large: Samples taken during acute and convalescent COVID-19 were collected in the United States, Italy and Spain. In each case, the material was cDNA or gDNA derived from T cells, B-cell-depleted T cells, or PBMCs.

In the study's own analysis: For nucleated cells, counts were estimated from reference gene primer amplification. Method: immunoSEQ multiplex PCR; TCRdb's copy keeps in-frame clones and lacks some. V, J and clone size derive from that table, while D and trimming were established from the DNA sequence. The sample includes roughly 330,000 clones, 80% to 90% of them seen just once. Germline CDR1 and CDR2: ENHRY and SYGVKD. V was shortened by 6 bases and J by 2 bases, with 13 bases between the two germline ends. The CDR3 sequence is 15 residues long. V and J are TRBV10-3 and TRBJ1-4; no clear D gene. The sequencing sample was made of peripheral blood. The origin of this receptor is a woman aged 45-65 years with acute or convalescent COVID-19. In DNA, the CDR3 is TGTGCCATCAGGGAACGGGAGGGCACTAATGAAAAACTGTTTTTT. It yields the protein CAIREREGTNEKLFF.